The T cell receptor beta chain under discussion was sequenced for a study of shared clonotypes between healthy human individuals (dated by TCRdb to 2018 to 2021). About the investigation overall: The cohort included three men and two women between 18 and 49 years of age. Between about 0.8 and 9 billion PBMCs per donor were obtained by leukapheresis. The study deeply sequenced blood TCR repertoires of about 5 healthy adults to estimate repertoire size and the extent of clonotype sharing between individuals. For each donor, three plates each were used for CD4 naive and CD4 memory, two plates were used for CD8 naive, and one plate was used for CD8 memory. To increase sequencing depth and limit assay-specific biases, different laboratories used diverse techniques to prepare libraries and sequence TCR repertoires.

Of note for this clone: The clone's antigen remains unknown. No much larger clone exists at a distance of one base, and base qualities are not known.

V gives up 8 bases and J gives up 1 base, and the segment between their germline ends measures 8 bases. From the cysteine up to the phenylalanine, the CDR3 has a length of 12 residues. Just CDR3 DNA is preserved here, 36 bases in frame from base 1. As encoded in the germline V gene (reference sequence), CDR1 is LNHDA while CDR2 is SQIVND. Using the deep immunoSEQ assay, multiplex PCR amplified TCR CDR3 regions from genomic DNA. Genomic DNA extracted from each cell subset was distributed evenly over all wells of several immunoSEQ 96-well plates, and each plate served as one replicate. For sorted subsets, around 200 ng genomic DNA, equal to about 30,000 T cell genomes, was loaded into each replicate PCR. Purified libraries were quantified with a Qubit 3.0 fluorometer, sized on a Bioanalyzer 2100, and re-quantified with the KAPA Library Quantification kit. Every immunoSEQ 96-well plate was sequenced on a separate single-read 150-cycle Illumina NextSeq 550 flow cell. In the source study's methods: The immunoSEQ output contained only junctional sequences without quality scores, so filtering could not match that applied to full-length reads. To assign V/J genes and CDR3, sequences were annotated against IMGT germline references using PyIR, a Python wrapper for IgBLAST v1.9. Reads were filtered out if the reads had weak V/J assignments (E-value above 1e-6), no CDR3, stop codons, out-of-frame junctions, or ambiguous translated residues. V3J clonotypes were defined as sequences sharing an identical inferred V gene, J gene, and CDR3 amino acid sequence. To compute the percentage overlap between repertoires, the number of shared unique clonotypes was divided by the size of the smaller repertoire. Three approaches were used to assess repertoire richness: RTK rarefaction, the Chao1 estimator, and Recon v2.1 estimates of unobserved clonotypes. OLGA was used to compute generation probabilities for all TCRbeta clonotypes that the gDNA method yielded from a few donors. TCRdb holds this immuneACCESS table with in-frame rearrangements only. Some clones are missing; in checked studies, unresolved V genes explain under half, and the rest has no known cause. The V and J calls and clone size come from that table; D and trimming were worked out from the DNA. Here the sample has about 1 million clones; about 80% occur a single time. 1.4% of the sample is in the top ten clones.

What the authors observed across the whole study: Sampling was restricted to blood, and TCR repertoires in tissues likely differ from the TCR repertoires found in blood. Incomplete sequencing was indicated by rarefaction of sorted-subset datasets, despite the large sequencing depth. Clonotypes shared by all four sorted-subset donors showed higher generation probabilities than non-shared clonotypes. Naive subsets generally had larger estimated clonotype richness than memory subsets did. Sharing across a few donors was observed for 4.5% to 6.5% of naive CD4, 3.5% of naive CD8, over 2% of memory CD4, and about 0.4% of memory CD8 clonotypes. The small number of donors limited the genetic and exposure-history diversity represented. Based on pairwise subsampling, the degree of clonotype sharing among donors was expected to be affected by sequencing depth.

The donors were healthy, HIV-negative adults who had no recently reported acute infections or vaccinations. Only Caucasian adults living in Nashville, Tennessee, USA were represented among the donors. CD4+ T cells were enriched by magnetic negative selection, after which naive cells were positively selected on CD45RA and the negative fraction was taken as the memory subset. Blood was collected by leukapheresis, and PBMCs were isolated by Ficoll-Histopaque density gradient centrifugation and then cryopreserved in liquid nitrogen vapor phase. Analytical flow cytometry was used to check the purity and quantity of each magnetically sorted T cell population. Genomic DNA was isolated from every sorted fraction and measured by UV absorbance on a Nanodrop 2000c.

This TCR was sampled from a man in his late teens or twenties in good health. The chain is encoded by TRBV19 joined to TRBJ1-1, with an unclear D gene assignment. The sample taken for sequencing was memory CD4+ T cells sorted from blood. The intended sense of this specimen's cell subset or site label: CD45RA-negative fraction. The CDR3 reads CASSGKNTEAFF. The nucleotides read TGTGCCAGTTCCGGGAAGAACACTGAAGCTTTCTTT.